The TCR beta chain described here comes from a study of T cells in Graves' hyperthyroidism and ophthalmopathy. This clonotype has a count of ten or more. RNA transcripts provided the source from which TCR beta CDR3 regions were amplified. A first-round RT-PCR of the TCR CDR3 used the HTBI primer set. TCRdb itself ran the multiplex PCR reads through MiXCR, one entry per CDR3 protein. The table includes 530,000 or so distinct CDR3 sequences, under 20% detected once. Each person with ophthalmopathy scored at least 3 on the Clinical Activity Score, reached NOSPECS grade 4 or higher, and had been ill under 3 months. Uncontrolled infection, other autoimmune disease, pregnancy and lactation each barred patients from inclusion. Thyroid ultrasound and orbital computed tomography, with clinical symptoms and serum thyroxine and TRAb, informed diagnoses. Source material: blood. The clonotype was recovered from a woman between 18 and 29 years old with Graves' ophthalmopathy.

The CDR3 DNA reads TGTGCCAGCAGTCGTCCGGGAGGGGGAGAGACCCAGTACTTC. It codes for CASSRPGGGETQYF. The gene calls are TRBV27 and TRBJ2-5, with 8 nucleotides matching TRBD2. Germline CDR1 reads MNHEY; CDR2 reads SMNVEV (reference sequence). This CDR3 is 14 amino acids long. The ends lost 5 bases at V and 4 bases at J; junction bases unmatched: 6.